These 3 T cell receptor beta chains were sequenced from one sample in a study of identifying expanded T cells in peripheral blood. Sequencing was performed with immunoSEQ multiplex PCR; in TCRdb, only in-frame clones are kept and a portion is missing. The sample lists some 65,000 clones; around 81% were seen once. Sequencing was performed on blood. These TCRs come from a person aged 18 to 69 in good health.

J is TRBJ1-5 and V is TRBV30, with D possibly being TRBD1 (6 bases). Germline CDR1 is GTSNPN and CDR2 is SVGIG (reference sequence). The V end was cut by 2 bases, the J end by 6 bases, with 11 bases between. This CDR3 is 13 amino acids long. CDR3 sequence: CAWSPGVGQPQHF. The CDR3 nucleotides read TGTGCCTGGAGTCCAGGGGTCGGTCAGCCCCAGCATTTT.

The J gene is TRBJ2-1, the V gene TRBV6-4; 14 bases map to TRBD2. J lost 6 bases, V lost 3 bases, and 4 bases had no gene match. The CDR3 runs 16 residues. The germline V gene has CDR1 MRHNA and CDR2 SNTAGT. CDR3 sequence: CASSEGLAGAGNEQFF. Here the CDR3 DNA reads TGTGCCAGCAGTGAGGGACTAGCGGGAGCGGGCAATGAGCAGTTCTTC.

This clone occurred once. The chain is built from TRBV27 and TRBJ2-3; 10 positions match TRBD2. CDR1 and CDR2 from the germline V gene are MNHEY and SMNVEV (reference sequence). V dropped 1 base and J dropped 4; count of bases not matched to a gene: 5. This CDR3 has 16 amino acids. The CDR3 nucleotides read TGTGCCAGCAGTTTATTCCCTAGCGGGGGTTCAGATACGCAGTATTTT. This sequence encodes CASSLFPSGGSDTQYF.